This TCR beta chain comes out of a study of T cell responses to AZD1222 COVID-19 vaccine. Regarding the study as a whole: The span of vaccine-associated CD4 TCRs extended across spike, with dominance at 160-218 and 743-854. At baseline, just a handful of AZD1222 recipients tested seropositive. With two AZD1222 doses given, Spike-specific TCR breadth and depth both rose. It was only after the peak T cell response that any repertoires were sampled.

Concerning this clone itself: Its antigen is not identified.

Profiling relied on immunoSEQ multiplex PCR, and the TCRdb table lists in-frame clones only, not all of them. The table includes about 200,000 clones, 90% to 95% detected once. The source material was peripheral blood, sampled 28 days after the second AZD1222 dose. This clonotype originated in an adult who received the AZD1222 COVID-19 vaccine.

DNA for the CDR3: TGTGCCAGCAGTGAATCCCTCGGCAGGGGGGGCCACGAGCAGTACTTC. Translated: CASSESLGRGGHEQYF. The chain links TRBV25-1 to TRBJ2-7; D tentatively reads TRBD1 or TRBD2 (7 bases each). CDR1 and CDR2 (germline): MGHDK, SYGVNS. The CDR3 covers 16 residues. V lost 1 base and J 5 bases, leaving 18 bases between the germline ends.